Each of the 16 T cell receptor beta chains below was sequenced from the same sample in a study of blood T cells in healthy people across ages. A second PCR of roughly 7 to 11 cycles used a sample-barcoded 5' primer and a J-beta primer mix. TCRdb recomputed calls from the 5' RACE reads with MiXCR, one row per CDR3 protein. Of approximately 1,700,000 distinct CDR3 sequences detected, about 39% appear once; the ten largest clones hold approximately 22%. Source material: blood. These receptors all come from a human donor in good health.

This clonotype was seen only a few times. This chain connects TRBV5-1 to TRBJ2-5; the match to TRBD1 covers 9 bases. The CDR3 consists of 15 residues. Germline CDR1 and CDR2: SGHRS and YFSETQ. V lost 5 bases, J lost 5 bases, and 10 bases stayed unmatched. The CDR3: CASSSDRTGDETQYF. For the CDR3, the DNA is TGCGCCAGCAGTTCCGATCGGACAGGGGACGAGACCCAGTACTTC. The full variable domain, in which reference TRBV5-1 and TRBJ2-5 provide the parts outside the CDR3, is KAGVTQTPRYLIKTRGQQVTLSCSPISGHRSVSWYQQTPGQGLQFLFEYFSETQRNKGNFPGRFSGRQFSNSRSEMNVSTLELGDSALYLCASSSDRTGDETQYFGPGTRLLVL.

The genes are TRBV5-1 and TRBJ2-5; D uncertain. V lost 0 bases and J 2 bases, leaving 8 bases between the germline ends. CDR1 is SGHRS, CDR2 YFSETQ, per germline. The CDR3 length is 14 residues. The CDR3 is CASSLEAYQETQYF. Here the CDR3 DNA reads TGCGCCAGCAGCTTGGAGGCTTATCAAGAGACCCAGTACTTC. The variable domain in full, with the rest retrieved from reference TRBV5-1 and TRBJ2-5, is KAGVTQTPRYLIKTRGQQVTLSCSPISGHRSVSWYQQTPGQGLQFLFEYFSETQRNKGNFPGRFSGRQFSNSRSEMNVSTLELGDSALYLCASSLEAYQETQYFGPGTRLLVL.

V gene TRBV11-2 combines with J gene TRBJ1-4; D is undetermined. Trimming took off 3 bases at V and 5 bases at J, with 13 bases between the two ends. In germline, CDR1 is SGHAT, CDR2 FQNNGV. This CDR3 region has 15 residues. CDR3 in amino acids: CASSFRPGSNEKLFF. In DNA form, the CDR3 reads TGTGCCAGCAGCTTCAGACCGGGGTCCAATGAAAAACTGTTTTTT.

In DNA form, the CDR3 reads TGTGCCAGCCAAACAGGTCCTTACAATGAGCAGTTCTTC. Protein: CASQTGPYNEQFF. The chain recombines TRBV7-2 with TRBJ2-1, with D possibly being TRBD1 (5 bases). Looked up from germline, CDR1 is SGHTA and CDR2 is FQGNSA. The CDR3 covers 13 residues. Trimming left V 8 bases short and J 4 bases short, with 12 bases between.

The J gene is TRBJ1-1, the V gene TRBV20-1; 7 nucleotides align to TRBD1. V gave up 6 bases and J gave up 4 bases; unmatched junction bases: 5. There are 12 residues in the CDR3. In germline, CDR1 is DFQATT, CDR2 SNEGSKA (reference sequence). Here the CDR3 DNA reads TGCAGTGCGATACAGGGGACCACTGAAGCTTTCTTT. It translates to CSAIQGTTEAFF.

This clonotype was recorded a few times. This chain's CDR3 is CASSATGTIYGYTF. CDR3 DNA sequence: TGTGCCAGCAGCGCTACCGGGACAATCTATGGCTACACCTTC. This rearrangement joins TRBV9 to TRBJ1-2; tentatively, D is TRBD1 (6 bases). The CDR3 has 14 residues. V lost 3 bases to trimming and J lost 4 bases, with 13 bases between them. Germline V gives CDR1 SGDLS, CDR2 YYNGEE.

This chain joins TRBV12-5 and TRBJ1-3; D remains unclear. There are 16 residues in the CDR3. The V and J ends lost 2 bases and 1 base respectively, with 12 bases between them. Germline CDR1 is LGHNT and CDR2 is FRNRAP. CDR3: CASGLSVVRSGNTIYF. CDR3 coding DNA: TGTGCTAGTGGTTTGAGCGTCGTGAGGTCTGGAAACACCATATATTTT.

J is TRBJ2-7 and V is TRBV4-1; D may be TRBD1 (6 bases). Germline V lookup: CDR1 MGHRA, CDR2 YSYEKL. Between the trimmed V and J ends, which lost 3 bases and 0 bases, there was a span of 15 bases. CDR3 length: 16 residues. In DNA form, the CDR3 reads TGCGCCAGCAGCCAGACGGGACACCCGAGCTCCTACGAGCAGTACTTC. Translation: CASSQTGHPSSYEQYF.

The chain links TRBV29-1 to TRBJ2-7, with D possibly being TRBD1 or TRBD2 (6 bases each). In germline, CDR1 is SQVTM, CDR2 ANQGSEA. Trimming took 6 bases from V and 3 from J, leaving 15 bases between them. The CDR3 is 13 amino acids. This chain's CDR3 is CSVDTGTDYEQYF. The CDR3, as DNA: TGCAGCGTAGACACAGGGACTGACTACGAGCAGTACTTC.

This chain links TRBV2 with TRBJ2-4; D not resolved. The J call may be faulty, since TRBJ2-7 better matches the DNA end. Germline values: CDR1 SNHLY, CDR2 FYNNEI. The CDR3 runs 11 residues. CDR3 sequence: CASSEFHEQYF. In DNA form, the CDR3 reads TGTGCCAGCAGTGAATTCCACGAGCAGTACTTC.

This chain uses TRBV4-3 with TRBJ2-3; 8 bases fit TRBD2. V was clipped by 0 bases and J by 1 base; unmatched bases: 3. This CDR3 is built from 16 residues. Per germline, CDR1 LGHNA and CDR2 YSLEER. For the CDR3, the DNA is TGCGCCAGCAGCCAAGACAGCGGGGGAGGCACAGATACGCAGTATTTT. It yields the protein CASSQDSGGGTDTQYF.

About this clonotype itself: The conserved final phenylalanine or tryptophan is absent from the CDR3, which likely points to a read error. The chain links TRBV28 to TRBJ2-1, with D possibly being TRBD1 (6 bases). Gene TRBJ2-7 matches the end of the DNA better, so the J call may be wrong. Germline loops: CDR1 MDHEN, CDR2 SYDVKM. The CDR3 contains 15 residues. This chain's CDR3 is CASSSRTALSYEQYL. For the CDR3, the DNA is TGTGCCAGCAGTTCCCGGACAGCTTTGTCCTACGAGCAGTACTTA.

The chain links TRBV7-2 to TRBJ1-1, with no clear D. Germline V gene lookup returns CDR1 SGHTA and CDR2 FQGNSA. CDR3 length: 13 residues. The ends were cut back, 11 bases at V and 1 base at J, with 14 bases in the middle. This CDR3 reads CACTPNPNTEAFF. The CDR3 coding sequence is TGTGCCTGCACCCCTAATCCGAACACTGAAGCTTTCTTT. The variable domain in full, completed from reference TRBV7-2 and TRBJ1-1, reads GAGVSQSPSNKVTEKGKDVELRCDPISGHTALYWYRQSLGQGLEFLIYFQGNSAPDKSGLPSDRFSAERTGGSVSTLTIQRTQQEDSAVYLCACTPNPNTEAFFGQGTRLTVV.

This clonotype was seen more than once but under ten times. The chain joins TRBV5-1 to TRBJ2-1, with D unresolved. The germline gives CDR1 SGHRS, CDR2 YFSETQ. The CDR3 is 14 amino acids. The ends were cut back, 0 bases at V and 5 bases at J, with 9 bases in the middle. This CDR3 is CASSLVQSNNEQFF. The CDR3 DNA reads TGCGCCAGCAGCTTGGTACAGTCAAACAATGAGCAGTTCTTC.

In its sample, this clonotype was seen a few times. CDR3 nucleotides: TGCAGTGCTAGAGTGTGGCGGACTGGCTACAATGAGCAGTTCTTC. This encodes CSARVWRTGYNEQFF. The V gene is TRBV20-1, the J gene TRBJ2-1; weak D call: TRBD2 (5 bases). This CDR3 is 15 amino acids long. Germline CDR1 and CDR2: DFQATT and SNEGSKA (reference sequence). Trimming stripped 1 base from V and 3 bases from J, with 13 bases between.

This clonotype was seen only a few times. V is TRBV5-1 and J is TRBJ2-7; 7 bases are a match to TRBD2. V shed 0 bases and J 4 bases; nucleotides not matched to a gene: 10. Germline V gene lookup returns CDR1 SGHRS and CDR2 YFSETQ. CDR3 size: 16 residues. The CDR3 coding sequence is TGCGCCAGCAGCTTGGTAGCGGGTTCTGTTCCGTACGAGCAGTACTTC. This gives the protein CASSLVAGSVPYEQYF.